The clone carrying this TCR beta chain has at least ten counts. V trimming: 5 bases; J trimming: 0 bases; junction bases outside the gene matches: 4. The CDR3 runs to 15 residues. The V gene's germline CDR1 is MNHEY and CDR2 SVGAGI. The source of the sample is a study of human T cells and chemical hapten exposure. TCRdb independently ran MiXCR on the RACE reads; one entry per CDR3 protein. Of around 95,000 distinct CDR3 sequences in the sample, more than 10% were seen once. The sample's time point: pre-sensitization, week 0. Treatment described: therapeutic diphenylcyclopropenone sensitization with weekly scalp DPC.

This chain joins TRBV6-5 and TRBJ2-1; the match to TRBD2 covers 7 bases. This material consisted of whole blood, taken in connection with sensitization to the hapten diphenylcyclopropenone (DPC). This clonotype originated in a woman aged 55 to 70 with alopecia areata. Some clones in this sample may be carry-over from other donors' samples. CDR3 region: CASSRGGLSYNEQFF. As DNA, the CDR3 is TGTGCCAGCAGTCGCGGGGGACTCTCCTACAATGAGCAGTTCTTC.